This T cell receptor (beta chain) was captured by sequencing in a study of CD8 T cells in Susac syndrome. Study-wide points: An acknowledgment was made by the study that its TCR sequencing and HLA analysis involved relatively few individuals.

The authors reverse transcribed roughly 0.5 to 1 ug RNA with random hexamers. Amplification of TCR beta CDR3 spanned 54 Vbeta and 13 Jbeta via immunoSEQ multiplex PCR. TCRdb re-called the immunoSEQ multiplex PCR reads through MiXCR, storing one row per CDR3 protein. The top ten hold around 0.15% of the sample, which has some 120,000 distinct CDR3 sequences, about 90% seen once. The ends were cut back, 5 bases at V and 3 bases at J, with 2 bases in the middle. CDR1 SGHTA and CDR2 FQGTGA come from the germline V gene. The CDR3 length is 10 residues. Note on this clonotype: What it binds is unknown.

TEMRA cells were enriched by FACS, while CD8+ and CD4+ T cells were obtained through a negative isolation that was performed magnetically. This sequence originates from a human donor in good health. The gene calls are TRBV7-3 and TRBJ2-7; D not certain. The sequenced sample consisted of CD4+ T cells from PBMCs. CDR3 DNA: TGTGCCAGCAGCATCTACGAGCAGTACTTC. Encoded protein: CASSIYEQYF.